A selection of T cell receptor beta chains follows, all from one sample in a study of T-cell reconstitution after alpha-beta-depleted transplantation in children. TCRdb re-analysed the PCR reads in MiXCR, keeping a single row per CDR3 protein. The repertoire consists of 500,000 to 750,000 distinct CDR3 sequences, with roughly 13% occurring once and the leading ten covering around 2.2%. The sequencing used PBMCs, mostly from graft donor cells, collected 360 days after TCRalphabeta/CD19-depleted stem cell transplant. These receptors were taken from a male patient younger than 18 who had a stem cell transplant for acute myeloid leukemia, so the T cells may come from the graft donor. Both conserved end residues are trimmed from each CDR3. A D gene is named only where the DNA matches it firmly.

D gene: TRBD1
V gene: TRBV25-1
CDR3 protein: ASRGWTGANYGYT

D gene: TRBD1
V gene: TRBV6-5
CDR3 protein: ASSYIGSQGITEAF

D gene: NA
V gene: TRBV6-2/TRBV6-3
CDR3 protein: ASSYSVEGRSYEQY

D gene: TRBD2
V gene: TRBV29-1
CDR3 protein: SVEGRLAADKQF

D gene: TRBD2
V gene: TRBV27
CDR3 protein: ASSQSSGYEQY

D gene: NA
V gene: TRBV12-3/TRBV12-4
CDR3 protein: ASSLEVGRDQPQH

D gene: NA
V gene: TRBV7-9
CDR3 protein: ASRQGGHLTDTQY

D gene: NA
V gene: TRBV7-2
CDR3 protein: ASSLAGAVREQY

D gene: TRBD1
V gene: TRBV27
CDR3 protein: ASSLRDRGTDTQY

D gene: TRBD2
V gene: TRBV20-1
CDR3 protein: SAPGSGYNNEQF

D gene: NA
V gene: TRBV20-1
CDR3 protein: SASPSVAGANVLT

D gene: NA
V gene: TRBV20-1
CDR3 protein: SALTGRSYNEQF

D gene: TRBD2
V gene: TRBV14
CDR3 protein: ASAGTSGTRVDKNIQY

D gene: TRBD1
V gene: TRBV4-2
CDR3 protein: ASSQEAGGPPYNEQF

D gene: TRBD2
V gene: TRBV20-1
CDR3 protein: SARGGWGAGEIYEQY

D gene: NA
V gene: TRBV11-2
CDR3 protein: ASSLDAGANTEAF

D gene: TRBD1
V gene: TRBV7-4
CDR3 protein: ASSPRGSGYSNQPQH

D gene: TRBD2
V gene: TRBV3-1
CDR3 protein: ASSQELAGPQGEQY

D gene: TRBD1
V gene: TRBV6-2/TRBV6-3
CDR3 protein: ASGPQGEETQY

D gene: TRBD1
V gene: TRBV20-1
CDR3 protein: SAWTGKSSGEQY

D gene: NA
V gene: TRBV24-1
CDR3 protein: ATSGEGGSYNEQF

D gene: NA
V gene: TRBV12-3/TRBV12-4
CDR3 protein: ASSQEDTQY

D gene: NA
V gene: TRBV15
CDR3 protein: ATSRDKGGTEAF